The present T cell receptor beta chain was sequenced within a study of CD8 T cells in ankylosing spondylitis. The study, taken as a whole, reports: Peripheral blood held disease-linked clones only at relatively low frequency, and these were CD8+. Reportedly, disease-linked clones are significantly enriched in ankylosing spondylitis patients' matched synovial fluid.

As to this clonotype: Its cognate antigen is unknown.

TCRdb passed the 5' RACE reads through MiXCR, listing each CDR3 protein once. The table has some 220,000 distinct CDR3 sequences, roughly a tenth seen once. This CDR3 is built from 15 residues. Germline CDR1 reads MGHRA; CDR2 reads YSYEKL. V lost 3 bases and J lost 3; bases outside the gene matches: 6. The receptor's source is a male donor with ankylosing spondylitis or in good health (not recorded which). The sample taken for sequencing was blood, either unsorted or a sorted T cell fraction (not recorded which). The rearrangement joins TRBV4-1 to TRBJ2-7; TRBD1 agrees at 9 bases. The DNA of the CDR3 is TGCGCCAGCAGCCAGGACGGGACAGGGCTCTACGAGCAGTACTTC. Translated: CASSQDGTGLYEQYF.